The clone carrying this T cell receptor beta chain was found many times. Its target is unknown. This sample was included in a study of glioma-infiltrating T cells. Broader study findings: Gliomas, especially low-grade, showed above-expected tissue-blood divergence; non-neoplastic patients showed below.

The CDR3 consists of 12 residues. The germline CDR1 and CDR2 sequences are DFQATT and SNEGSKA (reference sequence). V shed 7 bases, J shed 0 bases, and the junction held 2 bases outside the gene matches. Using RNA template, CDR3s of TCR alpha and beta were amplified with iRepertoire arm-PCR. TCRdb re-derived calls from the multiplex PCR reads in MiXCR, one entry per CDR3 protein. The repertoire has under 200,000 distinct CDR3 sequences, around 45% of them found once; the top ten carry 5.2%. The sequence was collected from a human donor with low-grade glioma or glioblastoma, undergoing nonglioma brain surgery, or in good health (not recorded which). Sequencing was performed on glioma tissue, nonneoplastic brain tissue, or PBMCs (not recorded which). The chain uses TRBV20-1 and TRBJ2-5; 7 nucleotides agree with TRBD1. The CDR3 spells CSGTGDQETQYF. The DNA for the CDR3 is TGCAGTGGAACAGGGGACCAAGAGACCCAGTACTTC.